Shown below are 27 T cell receptor beta chains from a single sample sequenced in a study of T cell responses to AZD1222 COVID-19 vaccine. The assay was immunoSEQ multiplex PCR, and TCRdb's table has in-frame clones only and misses some. This sample yields 150,000 to 200,000 clones, of which about 95% are seen a single time; about 0.64% belongs to the top ten. The source material was peripheral blood, sampled on day 0 of AZD1222 vaccination. The receptors here all came from an adult in good health.

The count of this clone is one. This chain uses TRBV9 with TRBJ2-1; 8 nucleotides agree with TRBD2. This CDR3 is built from 15 residues. V gave up 4 bases and J gave up 9 bases; unmatched junction bases: 12. The germline CDR1 and CDR2 sequences are SGDLS and YYNGEE. The CDR3 loop is CASSPGASGQVEQFF. DNA for the CDR3: TGTGCCAGCAGCCCGGGGGCTAGCGGGCAGGTTGAGCAGTTCTTC.

The chain combines TRBV4-1 with TRBJ2-1; unclear D gene. The V and J ends lost 3 bases and 10 bases respectively, with 16 bases between them. Germline CDR1 MGHRA, CDR2 YSYEKL. The CDR3 consists of 14 residues. CDR3 loop: CASSHPVASHEQFF. Here the CDR3 DNA reads TGCGCCAGCAGCCACCCGGTAGCATCCCACGAGCAGTTCTTC.

The CDR3 DNA reads TGTGCCAGCAGCCGGACAGGGGGCGAGTCACCCCTCCACTTT. Translation gives CASSRTGGESPLHF. The chain uses TRBV6-5 and TRBJ1-6, with 11 bases lining up with TRBD1. With V trimmed by 6 bases and J by 10 bases, 5 bases remained unmatched. Germline CDR1 and CDR2: MNHEY and SVGAGI. The CDR3 is 14 amino acids.

The chain is built from TRBV4-1 and TRBJ2-1; TRBD1 or TRBD2 may be the D gene (5 bases each). With 8 bases removed from V and 6 bases from J, the gap between germline ends came to 14 bases. The CDR3 covers 13 residues. From germline, CDR1 is MGHRA and CDR2 YSYEKL. The CDR3 sequence: CASEGRRTNEQFF. CDR3 nucleotides: TGCGCCAGCGAGGGACGTCGAACCAATGAGCAGTTCTTC.

The chain carries TRBV18 and TRBJ2-7; D gene uncertain. Trimming cost V 2 bases and J 1 base, with 6 bases left between them. The CDR3 totals 13 residues. Germline V CDR1 and CDR2: KGHSH, LQKENI. CDR3 loop: CASSPGSSYEQYF. CDR3 DNA sequence: TGTGCCAGCTCACCAGGCTCGTCCTACGAGCAGTACTTC.

The chain couples TRBV7-2 to TRBJ1-2; 9 nucleotides align to TRBD1. V dropped 6 bases and J dropped 5; count of bases not matched to a gene: 10. CDR1 and CDR2 (germline): SGHTA, FQGNSA. This CDR3 is built from 15 residues. For the CDR3, the DNA is TGTGCCAGCAGGCCCGCCGGGACAGGGAATTATGGCTACACCTTC. It yields the protein CASRPAGTGNYGYTF.

V gene TRBV5-5 combines with J gene TRBJ1-1; D is ambiguous. The V gene lost 4 bases and the J gene lost 5 bases, with 6 bases spanning the gap. In germline, CDR1 is SGHKS, CDR2 YYEKEE (reference sequence). The CDR3 sequence is 11 residues long. CDR3 coding DNA: TGTGCCAGCAGCCAGATGACTGAAGCTTTCTTT. Its protein is CASSQMTEAFF.

This clone appeared a few times. This chain connects TRBV2 to TRBJ1-6; D not resolved. The germline V gene has CDR1 SNHLY and CDR2 FYNNEI. The CDR3 loop spans 15 amino acids. Trimming pared 6 bases from V and 0 bases from J, leaving 9 bases between. CDR3 loop: CASRQLSSYNSPLHF. CDR3 DNA sequence: TGTGCCAGCAGGCAGTTAAGCTCCTATAATTCACCCCTCCACTTT. Combining the CDR3 with reference TRBV2 and TRBJ1-6 gives the whole variable domain EPEVTQTPSHQVTQMGQEVILRCVPISNHLYFYWYRQILGQKVEFLVSFYNNEISEKSEIFDDQFSVERPDGSNFTLKIRSTKLEDSAMYFCASRQLSSYNSPLHFGNGTRLTVT.

The chain recombines TRBV6-2 or TRBV6-3 with TRBJ1-6; D remains unclear. Per the germline V gene, CDR1 is MNHEY and CDR2 is SVGEGT. This CDR3 contains 14 residues. V lost 2 bases and J lost 9, with 11 bases in between. Here the CDR3 reads CASSYGRESSPLHF. In DNA form, the CDR3 reads TGTGCCAGCAGTTACGGGCGGGAGAGTTCACCCCTCCACTTT.

This rearrangement joins TRBV6-5 to TRBJ1-5; TRBD1 aligns across 7 bases. CDR3 length: 14 amino acids. Trimming at V came to 5 bases and at J to 2 bases, leaving 3 bases not matched to a gene. CDR1 is MNHEY, CDR2 SVGAGI, per germline. The CDR3 loop is CASSRQGGNQPQHF. The CDR3 DNA sequence: TGTGCCAGCAGTAGACAGGGCGGCAATCAGCCCCAGCATTTT.

The V call is TRBV6-4, the J call TRBJ1-1, with D uncertain. V was shortened by 6 bases and J by 1 base, with 12 bases between the two germline ends. Germline CDR1 reads MRHNA; CDR2 reads SNTAGT. This CDR3 is 14 amino acids long. The CDR3 sequence is CASRISTANTEAFF. The CDR3 nucleotides read TGTGCCAGCAGAATTTCCACAGCGAACACTGAAGCTTTCTTT.

The chain carries TRBV24-1 and TRBJ2-1; TRBD1 aligns across 9 bases. This CDR3 is 14 amino acids long. Germline V gene data show CDR1 as KGHDR and CDR2 as SFDVKD. With V trimmed by 5 bases and J by 13 bases, 11 bases remained unmatched. CDR3 coding DNA: TGTGCCACCAGTGTGGGGGACAGGGTGGGGTTTCAGTTCTTC. Residues: CATSVGDRVGFQFF.

This CDR3 reads CASSETHPNQPQHF. In DNA, the CDR3 is TGCGCCAGCAGCGAGACACACCCAAATCAGCCCCAGCATTTT. This chain joins TRBV5-1 and TRBJ1-5; D is unresolved. The CDR3 is 14 residues long. The V end was cut by 4 bases, the J end by 4 bases, with 12 bases between. Germline-derived CDR1 and CDR2 are SGHRS and YFSETQ. Full variable domain (rest looked up from reference TRBV5-1 and TRBJ1-5): KAGVTQTPRYLIKTRGQQVTLSCSPISGHRSVSWYQQTPGQGLQFLFEYFSETQRNKGNFPGRFSGRQFSNSRSEMNVSTLELGDSALYLCASSETHPNQPQHFGDGTRLSIL.

This clone was seen a handful of times. The gene calls are TRBV19 and TRBJ1-1; tentatively, D is TRBD1 (6 bases). The CDR3 totals 12 residues. CDR1 is LNHDA and CDR2 is SQIVND in the germline V gene (reference sequence). Trimming removed 5 bases at V and 6 bases at J, with 10 bases between. DNA of the CDR3: TGTGCCAGTAGTCAAGGACAGTCTGAAGCTTTCTTT. Its protein is CASSQGQSEAFF. Variable domain in full (rest from reference TRBV19 and TRBJ1-1): DGGITQSPKYLFRKEGQNVTLSCEQNLNHDAMYWYRQDPGQGLRLIYYSQIVNDFQKGDIAEGYSVSREKKESFPLTVTSAQKNPTAFYLCASSQGQSEAFFGQGTRLTVV.

The rearrangement joins TRBV5-4 to TRBJ2-6, with D uncertain. CDR1 is SGHNT and CDR2 is YYREEE in the germline V gene (reference sequence). This CDR3 is built from 14 residues. V was cut by 1 base and J by 8 bases, with 10 bases left in between. CDR3 in DNA: TGTGCCAGCAGCTTGACCGCACGGACCAACGTCCTGACTTTC. Translation: CASSLTARTNVLTF.

This chain links TRBV5-1 with TRBJ2-7; perhaps TRBD1 as D (5 bases). CDR1 and CDR2 (germline): SGHRS, YFSETQ. This CDR3 region has 15 residues. Between the trimmed V and J ends, which lost 0 bases and 3 bases, there was a span of 13 bases. CDR3 in amino acids: CASSLDQGKYYEQYF. CDR3 in DNA: TGCGCCAGCAGCTTGGACCAGGGCAAATACTACGAGCAGTACTTC.

The CDR3 coding sequence is TGTGCCAGCAGCTTAGAGGCCCATCAGCCCCAGCATTTT. As protein: CASSLEAHQPQHF. The J gene is TRBJ1-5, the V gene TRBV7-9, with D unclear. Germline-derived CDR1 and CDR2 are SEHNR and FQNEAQ (reference sequence). With 1 base removed from V and 5 bases from J, the gap between germline ends came to 6 bases. There are 13 residues in the CDR3.

V gene TRBV12-3 or TRBV12-4 combines with J gene TRBJ1-5; D gene ambiguous. This CDR3 has 13 amino acids. V was cut by 6 bases and J by 4 bases, with 10 bases left in between. CDR3 coding DNA: TGTGCCAGCAGGCAGGTAGGGAATCAGCCCCAGCATTTT. Protein product: CASRQVGNQPQHF.

This chain connects TRBV15 to TRBJ1-1, with D uncertain. Germline V gene data show CDR1 as LNHNV and CDR2 as YYDKDF (reference sequence). The CDR3 sequence is 14 residues long. Trimming cost V 3 bases and J 3 bases, with 11 bases left between them. The CDR3 sequence is CATSSGNGDTEAFF. CDR3 nucleotide sequence: TGTGCCACCAGCAGTGGGAACGGGGACACTGAAGCTTTCTTT.

V usage is TRBV6-2 or TRBV6-3 and J usage is TRBJ2-3; D gene uncertain. This CDR3 contains 12 residues. In germline, CDR1 is MNHEY, CDR2 SVGEGT. Trimming left V 6 bases short and J 4 bases short, with 8 bases between. CDR3 nucleotides: TGTGCCAGCAGATACAACGCAGATACGCAGTATTTT. It yields the protein CASRYNADTQYF.

The gene calls are TRBV21-1 and TRBJ2-1. TRBV21-1 is flagged as a pseudogene. There are 13 residues in the CDR3. In nucleotides, the CDR3 is TGTGCCAGCAGCTACCGGACCGGGGGCGAGCAGTTCTTC. Amino acids: CASSYRTGGEQFF.

This chain links TRBV5-1 with TRBJ2-1; D remains ambiguous. Trimming left V 1 base short and J 10 bases short, with 9 bases between. Germline-derived CDR1 and CDR2 are SGHRS and YFSETQ. The CDR3 is 12 amino acids. CDR3 DNA sequence: TGCGCCAGCAGCTTGCGAGGCTACGAGCAGTTCTTC. Encoded protein: CASSLRGYEQFF.

This clone came up a few times. CDR3 bases: TGTGCCAGCAGCGTAGAAGGGAGGGAGACCCAGTACTTC. Amino acids: CASSVEGRETQYF. The chain links TRBV9 to TRBJ2-5; D is possibly TRBD2 (6 bases). V was clipped by 0 bases and J by 5 bases, with 8 bases between them. The length of the CDR3 is 13 residues. Germline CDR1 SGDLS, CDR2 YYNGEE.

The chain couples TRBV11-2 to TRBJ2-7; no firm D call. In germline, CDR1 is SGHAT, CDR2 FQNNGV. The CDR3 loop spans 13 amino acids. Trimming took off 1 base at V and 6 bases at J, with 10 bases between the two ends. The CDR3 region has the DNA TGTGCCAGCAGCTTAGCCCCCAGTACCGAGCAGTACTTC. It codes for CASSLAPSTEQYF.

The rearrangement joins TRBV7-9 to TRBJ2-1, with 10 bases identical to TRBD2. The CDR3 extends over 15 amino acids. V dropped 6 bases and J dropped 4; count of bases not matched to a gene: 6. Germline values: CDR1 SEHNR, CDR2 FQNEAQ (reference sequence). CDR3 bases: TGTGCCAGCAGACCTAGCGGGGGAACTTACAATGAGCAGTTCTTC. Encoded protein: CASRPSGGTYNEQFF.

The chain joins TRBV7-2 to TRBJ1-5; D may be TRBD1 (6 bases). CDR1 SGHTA and CDR2 FQGNSA come from the germline V gene. Trimming shortened V by 1 base and J by 0 bases, and 10 bases separated the two germline ends. This CDR3 is 16 amino acids long. The CDR3 DNA reads TGTGCCAGCAGCTTAGTAGGGGGGGATAGCAATCAGCCCCAGCATTTT. Translation gives CASSLVGGDSNQPQHF.

The chain recombines TRBV7-9 with TRBJ1-2; 7 bases align to TRBD1. The germline gives CDR1 SEHNR, CDR2 FQNEAQ (reference sequence). This CDR3 is 15 amino acids long. V was clipped by 5 bases and J by 4 bases; unmatched bases: 10. The CDR3 DNA follows: TGTGCCAGCAGCGTCCTCGGGGACAGCCCCTATGGCTACACCTTC. Protein product: CASSVLGDSPYGYTF.